This TCR beta chain appears in the sequencing data of a study of shared clonotypes between healthy human individuals. As for the study in general: Donor ages ranged 18 to 49 years: two women, a few men. Per donor, CD8 memory used one plate, CD8 naive used two, CD4 memory used three and CD4 naive used three.

The CDR3 spans 14 residues. Trimming removed 3 bases at V and 1 base at J, with 10 bases between. In germline, CDR1 is MNHEY, CDR2 SVGAGI. The repertoire was sequenced with immunoSEQ multiplex PCR; TCRdb's copy has only in-frame clones and lacks some. Counted here are 2 million to 2.5 million clones, under 97% occurring once; the ten biggest clones make up roughly 0.13%. This clone was observed once. Healthy HIV-negative adults without recent acute infections or vaccinations served as donors. The chain couples TRBV6-5 to TRBJ2-7; perhaps TRBD1 as D (6 bases). Source material: naive CD4+ T cells sorted from blood. Subset noted: CD45RA+ positively selected. The TCR comes from a man younger than 35 in good health. The chain's CDR3 is CASSYNRDSYEQYF. The CDR3 region has the DNA TGTGCCAGCAGTTATAACAGGGATTCCTACGAGCAGTACTTC.